Listed below are T cell receptor beta chains from one sample, sequenced in a study of blood T cells in healthy people across ages. Using its own MiXCR run on the 5' RACE reads, TCRdb lists one record per CDR3 protein. The data contain 1.2 million to 1.5 million distinct CDR3 sequences, approximately 63% of them singletons. Material: blood. The receptors originated from a man in his late teens or twenties in good health. Both conserved end residues are part of each CDR3. D genes are given only for firm matches. The size field is filled for only some rows; it gives once, few, many or a size class.

cdr3_aa: CASSFRGGTTRDTQYF; cdr3_nt: TGTGCCAGCAGCTTTAGGGGGGGTACGACACGTGATACGCAGTATTTT; cdr3_length: 16; j_call: TRBJ2-3; clone_size: -; v_call: TRBV7-9; d_call: -
cdr3_aa: CASSYRQGKETSTGELFF; cdr3_nt: TGTGCCAGCAGTTACCGACAGGGAAAGGAGACTAGCACCGGGGAGCTGTTTTTT; cdr3_length: 18; j_call: TRBJ2-2; clone_size: -; v_call: TRBV6-2/TRBV6-3; d_call: -
cdr3_aa: CASTLRVLPNTGELFF; cdr3_nt: TGTGCCAGCACCTTACGGGTCCTCCCGAACACCGGGGAGCTGTTTTTT; cdr3_length: 16; j_call: TRBJ2-2; clone_size: -; v_call: TRBV28; d_call: -
cdr3_aa: CASRGGPRTYEQYF; cdr3_nt: TGTGCCAGCCGCGGGGGACCGAGGACCTACGAGCAGTACTTC; cdr3_length: 14; j_call: TRBJ2-7; clone_size: -; v_call: TRBV7-2; d_call: TRBD2
cdr3_aa: CASSPGLGPTDTQYF; cdr3_nt: TGTGCCAGCAGTCCGGGACTAGGCCCCACAGATACGCAGTATTTT; cdr3_length: 15; j_call: TRBJ2-3; clone_size: few; v_call: TRBV6-6; d_call: TRBD2
cdr3_aa: CSAPSRSSYNEQFF; cdr3_nt: TGCAGTGCCCCGAGCCGGAGCTCCTACAATGAGCAGTTCTTC; cdr3_length: 14; j_call: TRBJ2-1; clone_size: few; v_call: TRBV20-1; d_call: -
cdr3_aa: CASSLRFMTSGGSRYEQYF; cdr3_nt: TGTGCCAGCAGCTTAAGGTTTATGACTAGCGGGGGGTCACGTTACGAGCAGTACTTC; cdr3_length: 19; j_call: TRBJ2-7; clone_size: -; v_call: TRBV7-2; d_call: TRBD2
cdr3_aa: CASREPGGTEAFF; cdr3_nt: TGTGCCAGCAGGGAGCCGGGCGGCACTGAAGCTTTCTTT; cdr3_length: 13; j_call: TRBJ1-1; clone_size: few; v_call: TRBV28; d_call: -
cdr3_aa: CATRRTSRTDTQYF; cdr3_nt: TGTGCCACCAGAAGGACTAGCCGTACAGATACGCAGTATTTT; cdr3_length: 14; j_call: TRBJ2-3; clone_size: -; v_call: TRBV10-3; d_call: TRBD2
cdr3_aa: CAIGDVGGGTYEQYF; cdr3_nt: TGTGCCATCGGCGACGTGGGGGGGGGAACCTACGAGCAGTACTTC; cdr3_length: 15; j_call: TRBJ2-7; clone_size: many; v_call: TRBV10-3; d_call: TRBD2
cdr3_aa: CASSRQSVNTEAFF; cdr3_nt: TGTGCCAGCAGTCGCCAATCAGTGAACACTGAAGCTTTCTTT; cdr3_length: 14; j_call: TRBJ1-1; clone_size: -; v_call: TRBV6-5; d_call: -
cdr3_aa: CASNFGTGVGKTQYF; cdr3_nt: TGTGCCAGCAACTTCGGGACAGGGGTGGGTAAGACCCAGTACTTC; cdr3_length: 15; j_call: TRBJ2-5; clone_size: -; v_call: TRBV13; d_call: TRBD1
cdr3_aa: CSAARQVNYEQYF; cdr3_nt: TGCAGTGCTGCCCGACAGGTTAATTACGAGCAGTACTTC; cdr3_length: 13; j_call: TRBJ2-7; clone_size: -; v_call: TRBV20-1; d_call: -
cdr3_aa: CASSLTMNNEQYF; cdr3_nt: TGTGCCAGCAGTCTTACGATGAACAACGAGCAGTACTTC; cdr3_length: 13; j_call: TRBJ2-7; clone_size: -; v_call: TRBV28; d_call: -
cdr3_aa: CASSQGWGDRPRDTQYF; cdr3_nt: TGTGCCAGCAGCCAAGGCTGGGGGGACCGGCCCAGAGATACGCAGTATTTT; cdr3_length: 17; j_call: TRBJ2-3; clone_size: -; v_call: TRBV7-6; d_call: -
cdr3_aa: CASSPRSRGSNTEAFF; cdr3_nt: TGTGCCAGCAGCCCACGTTCCAGGGGTTCCAACACTGAAGCTTTCTTT; cdr3_length: 16; j_call: TRBJ1-1; clone_size: once; v_call: TRBV7-9; d_call: -
cdr3_aa: CASSLGDDRATDTQYF; cdr3_nt: TGTGCCAGCAGTTTAGGGGACGACAGGGCCACAGATACGCAGTATTTT; cdr3_length: 16; j_call: TRBJ2-3; clone_size: few; v_call: TRBV27; d_call: TRBD1
cdr3_aa: CSATGQGYQPQHF; cdr3_nt: TGCAGTGCTACGGGACAGGGTTACCAGCCCCAGCATTTT; cdr3_length: 13; j_call: TRBJ1-5; clone_size: few; v_call: TRBV20-1; d_call: TRBD1
cdr3_aa: CASRGRGRDTNEKLFF; cdr3_nt: TGTGCCTCCAGGGGGAGGGGGCGGGACACTAATGAAAAACTGTTTTTT; cdr3_length: 16; j_call: TRBJ1-4; clone_size: once; v_call: TRBV21-1; d_call: -
cdr3_aa: CASSQDPGGGGAKNIQYF; cdr3_nt: TGCGCCAGCAGCCAAGATCCTGGGGGCGGAGGGGCCAAAAACATTCAGTACTTC; cdr3_length: 18; j_call: TRBJ2-4; clone_size: -; v_call: TRBV4-1; d_call: -
cdr3_aa: CASSLDKGFTYEQYF; cdr3_nt: TGTGCCAGCAGCTTAGATAAGGGGTTCACCTACGAGCAGTACTTC; cdr3_length: 15; j_call: TRBJ2-7; clone_size: -; v_call: TRBV7-2; d_call: -
cdr3_aa: CSVERLLMNEKLFF; cdr3_nt: TGCAGCGTTGAAAGACTGTTGATGAATGAAAAGCTGTTTTTT; cdr3_length: 14; j_call: TRBJ1-4; clone_size: few; v_call: TRBV29-1; d_call: -
cdr3_aa: CASSYPIYSNQPQHF; cdr3_nt: TGTGCCAGCAGTTACCCCATTTATAGCAATCAGCCCCAGCATTTT; cdr3_length: 15; j_call: TRBJ1-5; clone_size: -; v_call: TRBV6-2/TRBV6-3; d_call: -
cdr3_aa: CSAEQGASETQYF; cdr3_nt: TGCAGCGCTGAACAGGGCGCTTCGGAGACCCAGTACTTC; cdr3_length: 13; j_call: TRBJ2-5; clone_size: few; v_call: TRBV29-1; d_call: -
cdr3_aa: CASSFTEETSYEQYF; cdr3_nt: TGTGCCAGCAGTTTTACAGAGGAAACAAGCTACGAGCAGTACTTC; cdr3_length: 15; j_call: TRBJ2-7; clone_size: -; v_call: TRBV12-3/TRBV12-4; d_call: -
cdr3_aa: CASSSLFETQYF; cdr3_nt: TGTGCCAGCAGCTCCCTTTTCGAGACCCAGTACTTC; cdr3_length: 12; j_call: TRBJ2-5; clone_size: few; v_call: TRBV7-6; d_call: -
cdr3_aa: CASSCGWGSSYGYTF; cdr3_nt: TGTGCCAGCAGTTGTGGGTGGGGCAGCAGCTATGGCTACACCTTC; cdr3_length: 15; j_call: TRBJ1-2; clone_size: -; v_call: TRBV27; d_call: -
cdr3_aa: CASSLNTGTWGYTF; cdr3_nt: TGTGCCAGCAGCCTTAACACAGGGACCTGGGGCTACACCTTC; cdr3_length: 14; j_call: TRBJ1-2; clone_size: once; v_call: TRBV7-8; d_call: -
cdr3_aa: CATMTSGDHNEQFF; cdr3_nt: TGTGCCACCATGACTAGCGGGGACCACAATGAGCAGTTCTTC; cdr3_length: 14; j_call: TRBJ2-1; clone_size: -; v_call: TRBV7-9; d_call: TRBD2
cdr3_aa: CASSLFGGVITDTQYF; cdr3_nt: TGTGCCAGCAGTTTATTTGGCGGGGTGATCACAGATACGCAGTATTTT; cdr3_length: 16; j_call: TRBJ2-3; clone_size: -; v_call: TRBV12-3/TRBV12-4; d_call: -
cdr3_aa: CASSQGFRGGDTDTQYF; cdr3_nt: TGCGCCAGCAGCCAAGGTTTTCGCGGGGGTGACACAGATACGCAGTATTTT; cdr3_length: 17; j_call: TRBJ2-3; clone_size: -; v_call: TRBV4-1; d_call: TRBD2
cdr3_aa: CASSSERDATSSYNEQFF; cdr3_nt: TGTGCCAGCAGTTCCGAAAGAGACGCAACTAGCTCCTACAATGAGCAGTTCTTC; cdr3_length: 18; j_call: TRBJ2-1; clone_size: -; v_call: TRBV27; d_call: -
cdr3_aa: CASSKGLSKGQVGNEAFF; cdr3_nt: TGTGCCAGCAGCAAAGGACTTTCGAAGGGTCAGGTTGGGAATGAAGCTTTCTTT; cdr3_length: 18; j_call: TRBJ1-1; clone_size: once; v_call: TRBV21-1; d_call: -
cdr3_aa: CASSLVAAVGYEQYF; cdr3_nt: TGTGCCAGCAGCTTAGTTGCGGCCGTGGGCTACGAGCAGTACTTC; cdr3_length: 15; j_call: TRBJ2-7; clone_size: -; v_call: TRBV7-2; d_call: -
cdr3_aa: CKPGGGNNEQFF; cdr3_nt: TGCAAACCGGGCGGGGGGAACAATGAGCAGTTCTTC; cdr3_length: 12; j_call: TRBJ2-1; clone_size: -; v_call: TRBV20-1; d_call: TRBD2
cdr3_aa: CASSYTDGTYEQYF; cdr3_nt: TGTGCCAGCAGTTATACGGACGGTACCTACGAGCAGTACTTC; cdr3_length: 14; j_call: TRBJ2-7; clone_size: -; v_call: TRBV6-5; d_call: -
cdr3_aa: CASSYGVTLQETQYF; cdr3_nt: TGTGCCAGCAGTTACGGGGTTACCTTACAAGAGACCCAGTACTTC; cdr3_length: 15; j_call: TRBJ2-5; clone_size: -; v_call: TRBV6-2/TRBV6-3; d_call: -
cdr3_aa: CASPSDQYEQFF; cdr3_nt: TGTGCCAGCCCCTCGGACCAGTATGAGCAGTTCTTC; cdr3_length: 12; j_call: TRBJ2-1; clone_size: -; v_call: TRBV7-9; d_call: -
cdr3_aa: CASSQVGTSGTTDTQYF; cdr3_nt: TGCGCCAGCAGCCAAGTCGGGACTAGCGGGACCACAGATACGCAGTATTTT; cdr3_length: 17; j_call: TRBJ2-3; clone_size: few; v_call: TRBV4-1; d_call: TRBD2
cdr3_aa: CASSPNPADRINYGYTF; cdr3_nt: TGTGCCAGCAGCCCCAACCCCGCGGACAGGATAAACTATGGCTACACCTTC; cdr3_length: 17; j_call: TRBJ1-2; clone_size: -; v_call: TRBV7-6; d_call: TRBD1
cdr3_aa: CASSPLSGNDEQFF; cdr3_nt: TGCGCCAGCAGCCCCCTGAGTGGGAACGATGAGCAGTTCTTC; cdr3_length: 14; j_call: TRBJ2-1; clone_size: -; v_call: TRBV4-1; d_call: -
cdr3_aa: CASSLGQISGNTIYF; cdr3_nt: TGTGCCAGCAGTTTAGGGCAGATCTCTGGAAACACCATATATTTT; cdr3_length: 15; j_call: TRBJ1-3; clone_size: -; v_call: TRBV12-3/TRBV12-4; d_call: -
cdr3_aa: CSVQPGGADTGELFF; cdr3_nt: TGCAGCGTCCAGCCGGGGGGCGCCGACACCGGGGAGCTGTTTTTT; cdr3_length: 15; j_call: TRBJ2-2; clone_size: -; v_call: TRBV29-1; d_call: -
cdr3_aa: CSVVVKEQYF; cdr3_nt: TGCAGCGTTGTAGTTAAGGAGCAGTACTTC; cdr3_length: 10; j_call: TRBJ2-7; clone_size: few; v_call: TRBV29-1; d_call: -
cdr3_aa: CASIGFAGQGVTGELFF; cdr3_nt: TGTGCCAGCATCGGGTTTGCGGGGCAGGGGGTGACCGGGGAGCTGTTTTTT; cdr3_length: 17; j_call: TRBJ2-2; clone_size: -; v_call: TRBV11-2; d_call: -
cdr3_aa: CASSSEGDSAHNEQFF; cdr3_nt: TGTGCCAGCAGCTCAGAGGGGGACAGCGCACACAATGAGCAGTTCTTC; cdr3_length: 16; j_call: TRBJ2-1; clone_size: -; v_call: TRBV7-9; d_call: TRBD1
cdr3_aa: CSARDRGSGVDEQYF; cdr3_nt: TGCAGTGCTAGAGATCGGGGTAGCGGGGTCGACGAGCAGTACTTC; cdr3_length: 15; j_call: TRBJ2-7; clone_size: -; v_call: TRBV20-1; d_call: TRBD2
cdr3_aa: CASSTTTGANVLTF; cdr3_nt: TGCGCCAGCAGCACTACAACTGGGGCCAACGTCCTGACTTTC; cdr3_length: 14; j_call: TRBJ2-6; clone_size: few; v_call: TRBV5-1; d_call: -
cdr3_aa: CASSEPRGSGNTIYF; cdr3_nt: TGTGCCAGCAGTGAACCCCGGGGCTCTGGAAACACCATATATTTT; cdr3_length: 15; j_call: TRBJ1-3; clone_size: -; v_call: TRBV25-1; d_call: -
cdr3_aa: CASSQDTFRDSTDTQYF; cdr3_nt: TGCGCCAGCAGCCAAGACACATTCCGGGACAGCACAGATACGCAGTATTTT; cdr3_length: 17; j_call: TRBJ2-3; clone_size: -; v_call: TRBV4-3; d_call: -
cdr3_aa: CASSVEGGASYNEQFF; cdr3_nt: TGTGCCAGCAGCGTAGAGGGCGGGGCCTCATACAATGAGCAGTTCTTC; cdr3_length: 16; j_call: TRBJ2-1; clone_size: once; v_call: TRBV9; d_call: -
cdr3_aa: CASSHVGNTEAFF; cdr3_nt: TGCGCCAGCAGCCACGTAGGGAACACTGAAGCTTTCTTT; cdr3_length: 13; j_call: TRBJ1-1; clone_size: -; v_call: TRBV4-1; d_call: -
cdr3_aa: CSAMRGRGGYTF; cdr3_nt: TGCAGTGCTATGAGGGGCAGGGGCGGCTACACCTTC; cdr3_length: 12; j_call: TRBJ1-2; clone_size: once; v_call: TRBV20-1; d_call: -
cdr3_aa: CASSPGGNGRETQYF; cdr3_nt: TGTGCCAGCAGCCCCGGGGGTAATGGCCGGGAGACCCAGTACTTC; cdr3_length: 15; j_call: TRBJ2-5; clone_size: -; v_call: TRBV7-2; d_call: -
cdr3_aa: CASLTSGMDTQYF; cdr3_nt: TGTGCCAGCTTGACTAGCGGGATGGATACGCAGTATTTT; cdr3_length: 13; j_call: TRBJ2-3; clone_size: -; v_call: TRBV2; d_call: TRBD2
cdr3_aa: CASSRGSGIQETQYF; cdr3_nt: TGTGCCAGCAGTCGCGGGAGCGGGATCCAAGAGACCCAGTACTTC; cdr3_length: 15; j_call: TRBJ2-5; clone_size: -; v_call: TRBV12-3/TRBV12-4; d_call: TRBD2